The rows below give T cell receptor beta chains drawn from one sample of a study of T cells in Graves' hyperthyroidism and ophthalmopathy. TCRdb used MiXCR to reprocess the multiplex PCR reads, holding one entry per CDR3 protein. The sample records about 720,000 distinct CDR3 sequences, around 19% being singletons. The sequenced sample was blood. These TCRs come from a woman between 45 and 60 years old with Graves' hyperthyroidism that later progressed to Graves' ophthalmopathy. CDR3s include the opening cysteine and the closing phenylalanine or tryptophan. Fields, in order: clone size, J gene, D gene, CDR3 length, V gene, CDR3 protein, CDR3 DNA. The D gene is left open where the match is weak. Clone size appears in some rows only: once, few, many, or a class for an expanded clone.

clone_size: many
j_call: TRBJ1-1
d_call: NA
cdr3_length: 14
v_call: TRBV7-8
cdr3_aa: CASSIHELNTEAFF
cdr3_nt: TGTGCCAGCAGCATACACGAGTTGAACACTGAAGCTTTCTTT

clone_size: few
j_call: TRBJ1-1
d_call: NA
cdr3_length: 14
v_call: TRBV19
cdr3_aa: CASSIAGRGTEAFF
cdr3_nt: TGTGCCAGTAGTATAGCGGGCAGGGGCACTGAAGCTTTCTTT

clone_size: NA
j_call: TRBJ2-2
d_call: NA
cdr3_length: 14
v_call: TRBV12-3/TRBV12-4
cdr3_aa: CASSLLPGAGELFF
cdr3_nt: TGTGCCAGCAGTTTACTGCCTGGGGCCGGGGAGCTGTTTTTT

clone_size: few
j_call: TRBJ1-6
d_call: NA
cdr3_length: 12
v_call: TRBV12-3/TRBV12-4
cdr3_aa: CASRWDFAPLHF
cdr3_nt: TGTGCCAGCAGGTGGGACTTCGCACCCCTCCACTTT

clone_size: NA
j_call: TRBJ1-3
d_call: NA
cdr3_length: 14
v_call: TRBV25-1
cdr3_aa: CASGSRESGNTIYF
cdr3_nt: TGTGCCAGCGGTTCAAGAGAATCTGGAAACACCATATATTTT

clone_size: NA
j_call: TRBJ2-5
d_call: NA
cdr3_length: 11
v_call: TRBV30
cdr3_aa: CAWRGQETQYF
cdr3_nt: TGTGCCTGGAGGGGGCAAGAGACCCAGTACTTC

clone_size: NA
j_call: TRBJ2-1
d_call: NA
cdr3_length: 14
v_call: TRBV20-1
cdr3_aa: CSAPGDRGRDEQFF
cdr3_nt: TGCAGTGCACCCGGGGACAGAGGGAGGGATGAGCAGTTCTTC

clone_size: NA
j_call: TRBJ1-6
d_call: TRBD1
cdr3_length: 15
v_call: TRBV19
cdr3_aa: CASSRGQENNSPLHF
cdr3_nt: TGTGCCAGTAGTCGGGGACAGGAGAATAATTCACCCCTCCACTTT

clone_size: few
j_call: TRBJ2-2
d_call: NA
cdr3_length: 16
v_call: TRBV5-1
cdr3_aa: CASSLAGAKNTGELFF
cdr3_nt: TGCGCCAGCAGCTTGGCAGGGGCCAAGAACACCGGGGAGCTGTTTTTT

clone_size: few
j_call: TRBJ1-5
d_call: NA
cdr3_length: 14
v_call: TRBV27
cdr3_aa: CASSFSRGNQPQHF
cdr3_nt: TGTGCCAGCAGTTTTTCGCGGGGCAATCAGCCCCAGCATTTT

clone_size: NA
j_call: TRBJ2-7
d_call: TRBD1
cdr3_length: 13
v_call: TRBV5-1
cdr3_aa: CASRTGGSYEQYF
cdr3_nt: TGCGCCAGCAGAACAGGGGGCTCCTACGAGCAGTACTTC

clone_size: NA
j_call: TRBJ2-7
d_call: TRBD1
cdr3_length: 14
v_call: TRBV29-1
cdr3_aa: CSVGGTGGFYERYF
cdr3_nt: TGCAGCGTTGGTGGGACAGGGGGCTTCTACGAGCGGTACTTC

clone_size: few
j_call: TRBJ2-2
d_call: NA
cdr3_length: 14
v_call: TRBV7-6
cdr3_aa: CASSLGASAVELFF
cdr3_nt: TGTGCCAGCAGCTTAGGCGCTAGCGCGGTGGAGCTGTTTTTT

clone_size: few
j_call: TRBJ2-7
d_call: NA
cdr3_length: 14
v_call: TRBV11-2
cdr3_aa: CASSLTGFSYEQYF
cdr3_nt: TGTGCCAGCAGCCTAACAGGTTTCTCCTACGAGCAGTACTTC

clone_size: few
j_call: TRBJ2-4
d_call: NA
cdr3_length: 15
v_call: TRBV20-1
cdr3_aa: CSALGAASAKNIQYF
cdr3_nt: TGCAGTGCCCTGGGGGCCGCTTCAGCCAAAAACATTCAGTACTTC

clone_size: few
j_call: TRBJ2-7
d_call: NA
cdr3_length: 15
v_call: TRBV2
cdr3_aa: CASSVRGPGRDEQYF
cdr3_nt: TGTGCCAGCAGTGTCCGAGGCCCCGGGCGCGACGAGCAGTACTTC

clone_size: NA
j_call: TRBJ2-1
d_call: TRBD2
cdr3_length: 19
v_call: TRBV4-1
cdr3_aa: CASSQDHTRASGASNEQFF
cdr3_nt: TGCGCCAGCAGCCAAGATCATACACGGGCTAGCGGGGCTAGCAATGAGCAGTTCTTC

clone_size: many
j_call: TRBJ2-6
d_call: NA
cdr3_length: 16
v_call: TRBV20-1
cdr3_aa: CSARQQIGSGANVLTF
cdr3_nt: TGCAGTGCTAGACAACAAATAGGCTCTGGGGCCAACGTCCTGACTTTC

clone_size: many
j_call: TRBJ1-2
d_call: TRBD1
cdr3_length: 14
v_call: TRBV20-1
cdr3_aa: CSASLSGGDYGYTF
cdr3_nt: TGCAGTGCTAGTCTCTCAGGGGGAGACTATGGCTACACCTTC

clone_size: NA
j_call: TRBJ1-6
d_call: NA
cdr3_length: 15
v_call: TRBV10-2
cdr3_aa: CASSDGGEYNSPLHF
cdr3_nt: TGCGCCAGCAGTGACGGCGGAGAATATAATTCACCCCTCCACTTT

clone_size: few
j_call: TRBJ1-2
d_call: NA
cdr3_length: 12
v_call: TRBV12-3/TRBV12-4
cdr3_aa: CASSRTLPGYTF
cdr3_nt: TGTGCCAGCAGTAGGACTTTACCGGGCTACACCTTC

clone_size: NA
j_call: TRBJ2-2
d_call: NA
cdr3_length: 10
v_call: TRBV2
cdr3_aa: CASKLGELFF
cdr3_nt: TGTGCCAGCAAGCTCGGGGAGCTGTTTTTT